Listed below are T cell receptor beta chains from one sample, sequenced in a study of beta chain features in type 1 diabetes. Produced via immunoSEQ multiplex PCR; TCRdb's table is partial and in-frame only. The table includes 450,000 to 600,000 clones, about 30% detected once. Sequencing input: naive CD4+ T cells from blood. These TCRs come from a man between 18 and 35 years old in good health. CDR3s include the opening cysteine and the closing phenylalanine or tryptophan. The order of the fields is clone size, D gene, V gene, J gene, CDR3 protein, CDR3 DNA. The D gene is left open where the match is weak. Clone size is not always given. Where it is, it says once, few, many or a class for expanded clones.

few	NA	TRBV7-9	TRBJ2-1	CASSLVTFYNEQFF	TGTGCCAGCAGCTTAGTGACGTTCTACAATGAGCAGTTCTTC
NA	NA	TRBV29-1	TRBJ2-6	CSVGVTRSSGANVLTF	TGCAGCGTTGGGGTGACGAGGAGCTCTGGGGCCAACGTCCTGACTTTC
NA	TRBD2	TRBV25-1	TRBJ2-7	CASSEFELAGVKDEQYF	TGTGCCAGCAGTGAATTTGAACTAGCGGGAGTAAAGGACGAGCAGTACTTC
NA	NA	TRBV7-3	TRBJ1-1	CASSTGNTEAFF	TGTGCCAGCTCGACAGGGAACACTGAAGCTTTCTTT
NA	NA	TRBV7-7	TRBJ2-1	CASSLSGQGNEQFF	TGTGCCAGCAGCTTAAGTGGGCAGGGCAATGAGCAGTTCTTC
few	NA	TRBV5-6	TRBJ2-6	CASSFFGAERANVLTF	TGTGCCAGCAGCTTCTTCGGAGCTGAGAGGGCCAACGTCCTGACTTTC
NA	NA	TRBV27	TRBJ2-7	CASSAQTEPYEQYF	TGTGCCAGCAGTGCACAGACCGAGCCCTACGAGCAGTACTTC
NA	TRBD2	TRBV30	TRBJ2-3	CAWSSNSGSRTDTQYF	TGTGCCTGGAGTTCGAATAGCGGGAGCCGCACAGATACGCAGTATTTT
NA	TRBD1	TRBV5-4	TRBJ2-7	CASSLYGTGYEQYF	TGTGCCAGCAGCTTGTATGGGACAGGATACGAGCAGTACTTC
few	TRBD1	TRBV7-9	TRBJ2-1	CASSRQGVDEQFF	TGTGCCAGCAGCCGTCAGGGGGTGGATGAGCAGTTCTTC
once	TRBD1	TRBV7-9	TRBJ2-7	CASSLATGGPNEQYF	TGTGCCAGCAGCTTAGCTACAGGGGGGCCGAACGAGCAGTACTTC